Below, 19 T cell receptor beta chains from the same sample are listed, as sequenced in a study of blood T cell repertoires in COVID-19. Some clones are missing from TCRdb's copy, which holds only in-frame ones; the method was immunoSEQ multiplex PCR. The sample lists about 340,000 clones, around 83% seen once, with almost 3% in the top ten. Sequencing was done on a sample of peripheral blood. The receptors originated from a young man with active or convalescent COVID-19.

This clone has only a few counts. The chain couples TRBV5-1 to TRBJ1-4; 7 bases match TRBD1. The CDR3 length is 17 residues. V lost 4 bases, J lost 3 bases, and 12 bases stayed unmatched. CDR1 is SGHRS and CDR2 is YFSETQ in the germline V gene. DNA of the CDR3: TGCGCCAGCAGCCTGGGAGGGGCCACAGGGGCTAATGAAAAACTGTTTTTT. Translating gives CASSLGGATGANEKLFF.

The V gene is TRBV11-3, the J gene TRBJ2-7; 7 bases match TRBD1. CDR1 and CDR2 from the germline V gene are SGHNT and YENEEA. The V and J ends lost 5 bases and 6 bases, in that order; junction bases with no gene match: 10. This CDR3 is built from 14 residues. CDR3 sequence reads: CASSRSGTVLEQYF. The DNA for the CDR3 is TGTGCCAGCAGCCGCTCCGGGACAGTTCTCGAGCAGTACTTC.

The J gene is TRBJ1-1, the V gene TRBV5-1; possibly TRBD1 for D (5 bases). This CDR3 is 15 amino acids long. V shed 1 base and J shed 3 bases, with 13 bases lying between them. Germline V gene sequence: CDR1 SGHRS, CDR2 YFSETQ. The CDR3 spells CASSLLGGLDTEAFF. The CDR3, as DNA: TGCGCCAGCAGCTTGCTGGGGGGGTTAGACACTGAAGCTTTCTTT.

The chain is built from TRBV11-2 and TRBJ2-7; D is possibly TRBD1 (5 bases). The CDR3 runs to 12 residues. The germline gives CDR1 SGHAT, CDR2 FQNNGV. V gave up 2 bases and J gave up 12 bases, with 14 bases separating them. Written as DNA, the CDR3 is TGTGCCAGCAGCTTAATGCCAAGGGGTTTGTACTTC. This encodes CASSLMPRGLYF. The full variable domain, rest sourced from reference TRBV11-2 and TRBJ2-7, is EAGVAQSPRYKIIEKRQSVAFWCNPISGHATLYWYQQILGQGPKLLIQFQNNGVVDDSQLPKDRFSAERLKGVDSTLKIQPAKLEDSAVYLCASSLMPRGLYFGPGTRLTVT.

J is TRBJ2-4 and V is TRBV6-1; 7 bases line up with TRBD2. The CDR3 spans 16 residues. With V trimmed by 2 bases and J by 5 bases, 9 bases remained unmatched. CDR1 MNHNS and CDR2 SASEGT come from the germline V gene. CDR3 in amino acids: CASSESRTSLENIQYF. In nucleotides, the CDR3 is TGTGCCAGCAGTGAATCCCGGACTAGTTTGGAAAACATTCAGTACTTC.

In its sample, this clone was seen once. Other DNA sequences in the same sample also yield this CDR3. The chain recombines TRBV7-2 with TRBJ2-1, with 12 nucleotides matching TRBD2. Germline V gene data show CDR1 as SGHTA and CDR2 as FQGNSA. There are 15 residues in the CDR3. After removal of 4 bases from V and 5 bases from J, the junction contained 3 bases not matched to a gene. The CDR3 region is CASSSGLAGNNEQFF. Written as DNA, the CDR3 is TGTGCCAGCAGCTCAGGACTAGCGGGGAACAATGAGCAGTTCTTC.

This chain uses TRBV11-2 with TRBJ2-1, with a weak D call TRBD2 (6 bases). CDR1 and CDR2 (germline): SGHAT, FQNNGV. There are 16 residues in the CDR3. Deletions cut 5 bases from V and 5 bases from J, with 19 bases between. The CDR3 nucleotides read TGTGCCAGCAGCCCATTCTCCGGGACTGGAGACAATGAGCAGTTCTTC. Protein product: CASSPFSGTGDNEQFF.

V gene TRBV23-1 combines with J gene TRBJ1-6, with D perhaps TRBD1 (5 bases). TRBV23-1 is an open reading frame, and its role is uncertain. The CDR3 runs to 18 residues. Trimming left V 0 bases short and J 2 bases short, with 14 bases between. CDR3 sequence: CASSQSWRGAPYNSPLHF. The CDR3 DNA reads TGCGCCAGCAGTCAATCGTGGCGGGGCGCACCCTATAATTCACCCCTCCACTTT.

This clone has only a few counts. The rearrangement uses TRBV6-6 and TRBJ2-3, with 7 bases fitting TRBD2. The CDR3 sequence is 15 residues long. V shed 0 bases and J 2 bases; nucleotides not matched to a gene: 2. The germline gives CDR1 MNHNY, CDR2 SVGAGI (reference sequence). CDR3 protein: CASSYSAGVTDTQYF. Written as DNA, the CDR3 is TGTGCCAGCAGTTACTCGGCGGGGGTCACAGATACGCAGTATTTT.

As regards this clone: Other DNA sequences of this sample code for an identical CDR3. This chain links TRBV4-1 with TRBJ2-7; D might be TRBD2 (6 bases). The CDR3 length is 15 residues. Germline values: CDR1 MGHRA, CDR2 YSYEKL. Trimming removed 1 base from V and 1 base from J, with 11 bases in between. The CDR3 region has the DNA TGCGCCAGCAGCCAAGTTGCGGGAAGTTCCTACGAGCAGTACTTC. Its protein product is CASSQVAGSSYEQYF.

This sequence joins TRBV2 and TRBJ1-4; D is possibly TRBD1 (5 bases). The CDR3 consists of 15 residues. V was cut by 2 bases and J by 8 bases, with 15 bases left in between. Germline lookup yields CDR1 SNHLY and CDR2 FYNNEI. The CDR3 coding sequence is TGTGCCAGCAGTGAACTGATAGGGGTCGGCGAAAAACTGTTTTTT. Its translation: CASSELIGVGEKLFF.

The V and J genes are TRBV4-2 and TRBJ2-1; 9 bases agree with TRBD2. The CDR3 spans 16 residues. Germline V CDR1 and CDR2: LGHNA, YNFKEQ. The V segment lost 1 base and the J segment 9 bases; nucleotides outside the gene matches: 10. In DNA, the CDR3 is TGTGCCAGCAGCCAAGGGGTTGCTAGCGGGATAATTGAGCAGTTCTTC. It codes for CASSQGVASGIIEQFF.

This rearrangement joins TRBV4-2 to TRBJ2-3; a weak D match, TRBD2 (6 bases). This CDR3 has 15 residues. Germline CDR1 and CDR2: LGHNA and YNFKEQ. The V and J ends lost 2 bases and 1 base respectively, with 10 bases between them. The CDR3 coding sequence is TGTGCCAGCAGCCAAAGGGAGGTTCGCACAGATACGCAGTATTTT. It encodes CASSQREVRTDTQYF.

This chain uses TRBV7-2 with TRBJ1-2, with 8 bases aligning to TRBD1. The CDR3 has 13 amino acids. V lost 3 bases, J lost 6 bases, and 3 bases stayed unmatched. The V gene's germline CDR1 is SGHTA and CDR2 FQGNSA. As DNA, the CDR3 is TGTGCCAGCAGCTTTGGACAGGGCAATGGCTACACCTTC. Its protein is CASSFGQGNGYTF. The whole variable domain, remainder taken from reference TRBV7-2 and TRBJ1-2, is GAGVSQSPSNKVTEKGKDVELRCDPISGHTALYWYRQSLGQGLEFLIYFQGNSAPDKSGLPSDRFSAERTGGSVSTLTIQRTQQEDSAVYLCASSFGQGNGYTFGSGTRLTVV.

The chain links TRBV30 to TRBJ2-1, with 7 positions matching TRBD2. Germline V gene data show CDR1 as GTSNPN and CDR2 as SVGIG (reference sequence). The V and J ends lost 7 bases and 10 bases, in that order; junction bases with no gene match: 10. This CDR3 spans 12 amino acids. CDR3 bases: TGTGCCTCCCAATCAGGCGGGAGAGAGCAGTTCTTC. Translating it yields CASQSGGREQFF.

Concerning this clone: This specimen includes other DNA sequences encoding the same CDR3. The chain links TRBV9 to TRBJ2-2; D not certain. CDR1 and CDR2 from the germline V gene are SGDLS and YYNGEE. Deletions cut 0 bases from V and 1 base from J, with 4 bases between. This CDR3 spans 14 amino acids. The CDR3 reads CASSVAGNTGELFF. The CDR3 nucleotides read TGTGCCAGCAGCGTAGCGGGGAACACCGGGGAGCTGTTTTTT.

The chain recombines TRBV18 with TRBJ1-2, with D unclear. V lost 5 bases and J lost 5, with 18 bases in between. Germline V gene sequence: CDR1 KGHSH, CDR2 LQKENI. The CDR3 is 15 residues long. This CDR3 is CASSEVAVPVYGYTF. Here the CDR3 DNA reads TGTGCCAGCTCAGAGGTGGCGGTTCCCGTTTATGGCTACACCTTC.

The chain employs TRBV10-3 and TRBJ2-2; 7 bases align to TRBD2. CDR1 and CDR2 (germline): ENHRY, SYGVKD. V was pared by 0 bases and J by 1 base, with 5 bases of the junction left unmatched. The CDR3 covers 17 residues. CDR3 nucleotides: TGTGCCATCAGTGAGTCAGGGCTAGCGGAGAACACCGGGGAGCTGTTTTTT. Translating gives CAISESGLAENTGELFF.

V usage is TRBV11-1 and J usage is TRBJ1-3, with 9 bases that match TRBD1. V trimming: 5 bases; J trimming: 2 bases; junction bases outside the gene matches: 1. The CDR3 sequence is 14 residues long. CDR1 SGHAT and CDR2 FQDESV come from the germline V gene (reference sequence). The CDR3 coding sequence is TGTGCCAGCAGCCGGGACAGGGCTGGAAACACCATATATTTT. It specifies CASSRDRAGNTIYF.